Only a few counts were recorded for the clone carrying this TCR beta chain. Its antigen is as yet unknown. This sample's TCRbeta library carried unique molecular identifier barcodes. One entry per CDR3 protein, called by TCRdb with MiXCR from the PCR reads. The profile shows around 130,000 distinct CDR3 sequences, roughly 10% of them singletons. The data are from a study of T-cell reconstitution after alpha-beta-depleted transplantation in children. Study findings and constraints: Approximately two months post-transplant, alpha-beta T cells reportedly originated from several hundred expanded graft clones. Diversity and T-cell counts at one year after transplant derived mostly from new T cells. Certain patients had high TCRbeta diversity at day 60, and it came from recipient T cells and thymic progenitors that survived.

Germline V lookup: CDR1 MNHNS, CDR2 SASEGT. There are 13 residues in the CDR3. V shed 11 bases and J 0 bases; nucleotides not matched to a gene: 4. V gene TRBV6-1 combines with J gene TRBJ1-1, with 9 bases identical to TRBD1. The receptor was isolated from a girl less than two years old who had a stem cell transplant for combined immunodeficiency, so the T cells may come from the graft donor. This sample comprised PBMCs, mostly from graft donor cells, obtained 180 days after TCRalphabeta/CD19-depleted stem cell transplant. CDR3 amino acids: CAARTGVNTEAFF. In DNA, the CDR3 is TGTGCCGCACGGACAGGGGTGAACACTGAAGCTTTCTTT.